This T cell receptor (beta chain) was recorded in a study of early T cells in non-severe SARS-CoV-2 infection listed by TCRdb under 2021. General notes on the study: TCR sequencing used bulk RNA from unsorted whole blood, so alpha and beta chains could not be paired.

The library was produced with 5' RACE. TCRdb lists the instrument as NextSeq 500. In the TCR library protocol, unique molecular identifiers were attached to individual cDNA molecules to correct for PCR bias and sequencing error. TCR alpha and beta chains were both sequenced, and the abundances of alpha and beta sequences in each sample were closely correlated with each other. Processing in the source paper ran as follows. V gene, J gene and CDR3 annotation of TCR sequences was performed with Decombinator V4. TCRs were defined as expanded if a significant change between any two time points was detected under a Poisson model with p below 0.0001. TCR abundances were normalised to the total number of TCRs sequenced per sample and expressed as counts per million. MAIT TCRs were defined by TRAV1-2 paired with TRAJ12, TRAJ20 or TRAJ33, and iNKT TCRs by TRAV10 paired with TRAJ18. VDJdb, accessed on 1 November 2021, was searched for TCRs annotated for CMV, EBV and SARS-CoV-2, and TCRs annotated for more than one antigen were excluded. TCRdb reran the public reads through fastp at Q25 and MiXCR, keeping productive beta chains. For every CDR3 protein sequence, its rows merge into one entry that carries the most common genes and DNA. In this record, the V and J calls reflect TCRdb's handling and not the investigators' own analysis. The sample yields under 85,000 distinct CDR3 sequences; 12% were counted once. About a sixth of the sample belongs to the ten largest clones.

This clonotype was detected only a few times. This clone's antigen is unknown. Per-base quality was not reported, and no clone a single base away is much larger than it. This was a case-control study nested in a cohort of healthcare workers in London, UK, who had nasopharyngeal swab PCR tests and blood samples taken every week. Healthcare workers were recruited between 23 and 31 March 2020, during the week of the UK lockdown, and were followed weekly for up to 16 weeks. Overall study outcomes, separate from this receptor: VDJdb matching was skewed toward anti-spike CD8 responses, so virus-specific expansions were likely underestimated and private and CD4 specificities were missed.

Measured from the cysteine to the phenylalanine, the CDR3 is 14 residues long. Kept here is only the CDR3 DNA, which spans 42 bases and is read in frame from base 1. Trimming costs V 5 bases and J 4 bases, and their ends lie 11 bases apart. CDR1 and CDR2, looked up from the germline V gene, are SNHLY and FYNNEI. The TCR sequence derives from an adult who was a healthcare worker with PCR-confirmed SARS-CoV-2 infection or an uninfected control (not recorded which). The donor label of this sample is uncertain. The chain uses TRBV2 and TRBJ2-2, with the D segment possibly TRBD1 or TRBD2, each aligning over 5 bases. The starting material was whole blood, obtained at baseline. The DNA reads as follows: TGTGCCAGCAGTACCCCCGGGACCACCGGGGAGCTGTTTTTT. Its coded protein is CASSTPGTTGELFF.